Below, 18 T cell receptor beta chains from the same sample are listed, as sequenced in a study of blood T cell repertoires in COVID-19. The repertoire was sequenced with immunoSEQ multiplex PCR; TCRdb's copy has only in-frame clones and lacks some. The table has approximately 180,000 clones, approximately 90% seen once. The sample taken for sequencing was peripheral blood. Receptors originate from a man between 60 and 75 years old with active or convalescent COVID-19.

This sequence joins TRBV9 and TRBJ1-2; 7 bases line up with TRBD1. Trimming took 4 bases from V and 5 from J; bases not matched to a gene: 14. Germline lookup yields CDR1 SGDLS and CDR2 YYNGEE. The CDR3 contains 16 residues. The CDR3 spells CASSLGQDPRTYGYTF. In DNA, the CDR3 is TGTGCCAGCAGCCTCGGACAGGACCCCCGAACTTATGGCTACACCTTC. Full variable domain (remainder filled in from reference TRBV9 and TRBJ1-2): DSGVTQTPKHLITATGQRVTLRCSPRSGDLSVYWYQQSLDQGLQFLIQYYNGEERAKGNILERFSAQQFPDLHSELNLSSLELGDSALYFCASSLGQDPRTYGYTFGSGTRLTVV.

This chain links TRBV5-1 with TRBJ1-6; TRBD1 matches at 11 bases. Germline CDR1 is SGHRS and CDR2 is YFSETQ. The CDR3 consists of 17 residues. The V and J ends lost 2 bases and 0 bases, in that order; junction bases with no gene match: 1. The CDR3 loop reads CASSFGTGGSYNSPLHF. CDR3 DNA: TGCGCCAGCAGCTTCGGGACAGGGGGCTCCTATAATTCACCCCTCCACTTT.

The chain combines TRBV28 with TRBJ1-4; TRBD1 is a possible D gene (6 bases). The CDR3 totals 14 residues. Per the germline V gene, CDR1 is MDHEN and CDR2 is SYDVKM. V was clipped by 5 bases and J by 6 bases, with 13 bases between them. As DNA, the CDR3 is TGTGCCAGCAGTCTCCCCCAGGGGTATGAAAAACTGTTTTTT. It is translated as CASSLPQGYEKLFF.

J is TRBJ1-4 and V is TRBV4-2; D not certain. Germline CDR1 reads LGHNA; CDR2 reads YNFKEQ. The CDR3 contains 17 residues. V lost 0 bases, J lost 7 bases, and 18 bases lay in between. CDR3 amino acids: CASSQDGYRRVPEKLFF. Here the CDR3 DNA reads TGTGCCAGCAGCCAAGATGGGTATAGGAGGGTACCTGAAAAACTGTTTTTT.

The chain recombines TRBV9 with TRBJ2-7; 10 bases are shared with TRBD1. V lost 4 bases, J lost 4 bases, and 8 bases stayed unmatched. The CDR3 is 15 residues long. Germline values: CDR1 SGDLS, CDR2 YYNGEE. The CDR3 DNA reads TGTGCCAGCAGCTTCTCGGACAGGGGGACTTACGAGCAGTACTTC. Translating it yields CASSFSDRGTYEQYF. The complete variable domain, with remaining parts taken from reference TRBV9 and TRBJ2-7, reads DSGVTQTPKHLITATGQRVTLRCSPRSGDLSVYWYQQSLDQGLQFLIQYYNGEERAKGNILERFSAQQFPDLHSELNLSSLELGDSALYFCASSFSDRGTYEQYFGPGTRLTVT.

The gene calls are TRBV18 and TRBJ1-5, with D uncertain. Germline CDR1 KGHSH, CDR2 LQKENI. Trimming removed 6 bases from V and 1 base from J, with 13 bases in between. This CDR3 is built from 15 residues. For the CDR3, the DNA is TGTGCCAGCTCTCCTCGGGGAGACAGCAATCAGCCCCAGCATTTT. Translated, it gives CASSPRGDSNQPQHF.

The genes are TRBV4-2 and TRBJ1-1; 7 bases are shared with TRBD1. Germline V gene lookup returns CDR1 LGHNA and CDR2 YNFKEQ. Germline trimming cut 2 bases from V and 13 bases from J; bases unmatched to any gene: 10. This CDR3 is 13 amino acids long. DNA of the CDR3: TGTGCCAGCAGCCAACCCAAGGGCAGGGGGTATTTCTTT. It is translated as CASSQPKGRGYFF.

The chain is built from TRBV11-3 and TRBJ2-3, with 11 nucleotides matching TRBD2. Germline CDR1 SGHNT, CDR2 YENEEA. The CDR3 is 16 amino acids. V trimming: 3 bases; J trimming: 3 bases; junction bases outside the gene matches: 5. Written as DNA, the CDR3 is TGTGCCAGCAGCTTGGGGCTAGCGGGGGGAACAGATACGCAGTATTTT. It codes for CASSLGLAGGTDTQYF.

The chain recombines TRBV2 with TRBJ2-7, with a possible D match to TRBD1 (6 bases). Trimming took off 10 bases at V and 0 bases at J, with 16 bases between the two ends. CDR1 is SNHLY and CDR2 is FYNNEI in the germline V gene. The CDR3 has 14 residues. The CDR3, as DNA: TGTGCCATTGTATGGGGACACCTCTCCTACGAGCAGTACTTC. Protein product: CAIVWGHLSYEQYF.

The J gene is TRBJ2-7, the V gene TRBV7-2; 7 bases align to TRBD2. This CDR3 comprises 15 residues. Germline V gene data show CDR1 as SGHTA and CDR2 as FQGNSA. The ends lost 1 base at V and 0 bases at J; junction bases unmatched: 3. The CDR3 protein is CASSLGGGISYEQYF. CDR3 in DNA: TGTGCCAGCAGCTTAGGCGGGGGTATCTCCTACGAGCAGTACTTC.

The chain carries TRBV19 and TRBJ2-7; a weak D match, TRBD1 (5 bases). CDR3 length: 13 residues. Trimming left V 8 bases short and J 0 bases short, with 11 bases between. Germline V gene data show CDR1 as LNHDA and CDR2 as SQIVND (reference sequence). The CDR3 loop is CASQDRSSYEQYF. The CDR3 coding sequence is TGTGCCAGTCAAGACAGAAGCTCCTACGAGCAGTACTTC.

The chain's CDR3 is CASSAEDRANSPLHF. CDR3 nucleotide sequence: TGCGCCAGCAGCGCCGAGGACAGGGCGAATTCACCCCTCCACTTT. The genes are TRBV5-1 and TRBJ1-6; TRBD1 matches 8 bases. The CDR3 runs to 15 residues. V was pared by 4 bases and J by 7 bases, with 7 bases of the junction left unmatched. Germline CDR1 SGHRS, CDR2 YFSETQ.

V is TRBV5-4 and J is TRBJ1-6; D possibly corresponds to TRBD1 (5 bases). The CDR3 has 16 amino acids. Trimming stripped 0 bases from V and 12 bases from J, with 19 bases between. Germline-derived CDR1 and CDR2 are SGHNT and YYREEE (reference sequence). CDR3 coding DNA: TGTGCCAGCAGCTTGGGGGGGAATAATCCGGGGGAACCCCTCCACTTT. This sequence encodes CASSLGGNNPGEPLHF.

The chain uses TRBV10-3 and TRBJ2-3, with D possibly matching TRBD2 (7 bases). V lost 6 bases, J lost 6 bases, and 16 bases lay in between. The CDR3 is 14 residues long. CDR1 and CDR2 (germline): ENHRY, SYGVKD. CDR3 bases: TGTGCCATCAGGGGAGGCGGGGGCCAGGATACGCAGTATTTT. This gives the protein CAIRGGGGQDTQYF.

The CDR3 spells CASSQTRVSGNTIYF. CDR3 DNA: TGTGCCAGCAGCCAAACCAGGGTTTCTGGAAACACCATATATTTT. The chain couples TRBV3-1 (or the pseudogene TRBV3-2) to TRBJ1-3; maybe TRBD1 (5 bases). The germline V gene encodes CDR1 LGHDT and CDR2 YNNKEL (reference sequence). The CDR3 sequence is 15 residues long. With 2 bases removed from V and 1 base from J, the gap between germline ends came to 9 bases.

V is TRBV18 and J is TRBJ1-2, with TRBD1 matching over 9 bases. Losses at the gene ends were 3 bases for V and 6 bases for J; bases not matched to a gene: 11. Germline lookup yields CDR1 KGHSH and CDR2 LQKENI. The CDR3 runs to 16 residues. In DNA, the CDR3 is TGTGCCAGCTCACCCCAACCGGGACAGGGAATTGATGGCTACACCTTC. Its protein product is CASSPQPGQGIDGYTF.

The chain recombines TRBV29-1 with TRBJ2-3; D is possibly TRBD2 (6 bases). Trimming cost V 6 bases and J 0 bases, with 10 bases left between them. This CDR3 has 13 residues. Germline V lookup: CDR1 SQVTM, CDR2 ANQGSEA. The DNA for the CDR3 is TGCAGCGTCACTGGGACTAGCACAGATACGCAGTATTTT. Translated, it gives CSVTGTSTDTQYF.

This chain uses TRBV30 with TRBJ2-3, with 9 positions matching TRBD1. This CDR3 region has 13 residues. Losses at the gene ends were 1 base for V and 8 bases for J; bases not matched to a gene: 4. Per the germline V gene, CDR1 is GTSNPN and CDR2 is SVGIG (reference sequence). The CDR3 reads CAWSEQGAGTQYF. CDR3 bases: TGTGCCTGGAGTGAACAGGGGGCAGGTACGCAGTATTTT.